Presented here are 8 T cell receptor beta chains from one specimen sequenced in a study of cytotoxic CD8 clonotypes in ibrutinib-treated CLL. Some clones are missing from TCRdb's copy, which holds only in-frame ones; the method was immunoSEQ multiplex PCR. This sample has 65,000 to 95,000 clones, with roughly 84% found just once. The material sequenced was PBMCs, taken before ibrutinib treatment. All receptors come from a human donor with chronic lymphocytic leukemia.

The V gene is TRBV5-1, the J gene TRBJ2-6, with a weak D call TRBD1 (5 bases). V gave up 0 bases and J gave up 2 bases, with 9 bases separating them. CDR3 size: 16 residues. Germline loops: CDR1 SGHRS, CDR2 YFSETQ. CDR3 coding DNA: TGCGCCAGCAGCTTGGCGACAGACCCTGGGGCCAACGTCCTGACTTTC. It specifies CASSLATDPGANVLTF.

In its sample, this clone was seen once. This sequence joins TRBV2 and TRBJ1-3, with D unclear. The CDR3 is 18 amino acids. Germline CDR1 and CDR2: SNHLY and FYNNEI. The V gene lost 4 bases and the J gene lost 4 bases, with 23 bases spanning the gap. The CDR3 region has the DNA TGTGCCAGCAGTGTCATTCGCGAAAACGTGGTTCGGGGAAACACCATATATTTT. Translating gives CASSVIRENVVRGNTIYF.

The V gene is TRBV4-1, the J gene TRBJ1-2; possible D gene TRBD1, 6 bases. Trimming shortened V by 0 bases and J by 4 bases, and 12 bases separated the two germline ends. CDR3 length: 15 amino acids. Looked up from germline, CDR1 is MGHRA and CDR2 is YSYEKL. This chain's CDR3 is CASSQDPTGSYGYTF. In nucleotides, the CDR3 is TGCGCCAGCAGCCAAGACCCCACAGGGTCCTATGGCTACACCTTC.

V and J are TRBV7-6 and TRBJ2-7, with a possible D match to TRBD1 (5 bases). CDR1 and CDR2 (germline): SGHVS, FNYEAQ. The CDR3 is 15 residues long. Trimming took off 4 bases at V and 0 bases at J, with 13 bases between the two ends. The CDR3 here is CASSSNTGSSYEQYF. CDR3 in DNA: TGTGCCAGCAGCTCCAACACAGGAAGCTCCTACGAGCAGTACTTC.

The chain has TRBV7-9 and TRBJ1-4; D remains ambiguous. Trimming pared 8 bases from V and 7 bases from J, leaving 17 bases between. The CDR3 contains 14 residues. The germline V gene has CDR1 SEHNR and CDR2 FQNEAQ (reference sequence). This CDR3 reads CASRSWEGPEKLFF. The CDR3 DNA reads as TGTGCCAGCCGATCCTGGGAAGGTCCTGAAAAACTGTTTTTT.

This rearrangement joins TRBV29-1 to TRBJ2-7; tentative D call: TRBD1 (6 bases). This CDR3 comprises 16 residues. Looked up from germline, CDR1 is SQVTM and CDR2 is ANQGSEA. V was clipped by 0 bases and J by 2 bases, with 17 bases between them. CDR3 sequence reads: CSVEDLGAGVPYEQYF. The DNA of the CDR3 is TGCAGCGTTGAAGATTTGGGGGCAGGGGTCCCCTACGAGCAGTACTTC.

This chain uses TRBV5-1 with TRBJ1-1, with TRBD1 identical over 9 bases. The CDR3 extends over 15 amino acids. V was pared by 4 bases and J by 3 bases, with 7 bases of the junction left unmatched. Germline assignment: CDR1 SGHRS and CDR2 YFSETQ. The CDR3 nucleotides read TGCGCCAGCAGCGAGGGGACAGGGCGGGACACTGAAGCTTTCTTT. Protein: CASSEGTGRDTEAFF.

The J gene is TRBJ1-1, the V gene TRBV29-1, with D uncertain. Trimming took off 8 bases at V and 4 bases at J, with 20 bases between the two ends. Germline V gene data show CDR1 as SQVTM and CDR2 as ANQGSEA. The CDR3 loop spans 14 amino acids. For the CDR3, the DNA is TGCAGCTCCCTTGAGGTCGGGGTTTCCACTGAAGCTTTCTTT. Protein product: CSSLEVGVSTEAFF.